A single sample is the source of the 25 T cell receptor beta chains below, sequenced in a study of CD8 T cells in Susac syndrome. With random hexamers, reverse transcription was performed on about 0.5 to 1 ug of RNA. TCRdb re-called the immunoSEQ multiplex PCR reads with MiXCR, one entry per CDR3 protein. The repertoire holds 300,000 or so distinct CDR3 sequences, with 92% as singletons. The sample comprised CD4+ T cells from PBMCs. All receptors derive from a human donor with multiple sclerosis.

This rearrangement joins TRBV5-1 to TRBJ2-3; 9 bases fit TRBD2. Germline trimming cut 4 bases from V and 4 bases from J; bases unmatched to any gene: 10. This CDR3 region has 16 residues. CDR1 is SGHRS, CDR2 YFSETQ, per germline. CDR3 residues: CASSPRGGGGADTQYF. In DNA form, the CDR3 reads TGCGCCAGCAGCCCGAGAGGCGGGGGGGGTGCAGATACGCAGTATTTT.

This clonotype was observed once. CDR3 protein: CASTKGLFTQYF. As DNA, the CDR3 is TGCGCCAGCACAAAGGGTCTTTTTACGCAGTATTTT. The chain carries TRBV4-3 and TRBJ2-3, with no clear D. The CDR3 loop spans 12 amino acids. Germline lookup yields CDR1 LGHNA and CDR2 YSLEER. With 7 bases removed from V and 8 bases from J, the gap between germline ends came to 13 bases.

The V call is TRBV30, the J call TRBJ2-5; maybe TRBD1 (5 bases). The CDR3 loop spans 13 amino acids. The germline CDR1 and CDR2 sequences are GTSNPN and SVGIG (reference sequence). The V gene lost 0 bases and the J gene lost 2 bases, with 7 bases spanning the gap. CDR3 loop: CAWSVGAQETQYF. As DNA, the CDR3 is TGTGCCTGGAGTGTTGGGGCACAAGAGACCCAGTACTTC.

This CDR3 is CSAHRDFEQYF. In DNA, the CDR3 is TGCAGTGCCCACAGGGATTTCGAGCAGTACTTC. J is TRBJ2-7 and V is TRBV20-1, with D tentatively TRBD1 (6 bases). CDR1 DFQATT and CDR2 SNEGSKA come from the germline V gene (reference sequence). This CDR3 region has 11 residues. V lost 6 bases and J 6 bases, leaving 12 bases between the germline ends.

The chain recombines TRBV20-1 with TRBJ2-7, with TRBD2 matching 12 bases. Germline CDR1 and CDR2: DFQATT and SNEGSKA (reference sequence). The CDR3 runs to 18 residues. The junction had 14 bases not matched to a gene; V was cut back by 0 bases and J by 5 bases. The CDR3 sequence: CSARDLSPTSGSSNEQYF. CDR3 DNA: TGCAGTGCTAGAGATTTGTCCCCGACTAGCGGGAGTTCTAACGAGCAGTACTTC.

The chain employs TRBV3-1 and TRBJ1-6; 7 bases fit TRBD1. V lost 10 bases and J lost 3; bases outside the gene matches: 12. Germline assignment: CDR1 LGHDT and CDR2 YNNKEL (reference sequence). The CDR3 runs to 16 residues. CDR3 residues: CATNRRQGLYNSPLHF. CDR3 bases: TGTGCCACCAATAGGAGACAGGGCCTCTATAATTCACCCCTCCACTTT.

The chain employs TRBV2 and TRBJ1-1; no clear D. CDR3 length equals 11 residues. V shed 4 bases and J shed 10 bases, with 10 bases lying between them. Germline V gene data show CDR1 as SNHLY and CDR2 as FYNNEI. CDR3 in amino acids: CASSGNIGAFF. The CDR3, as DNA: TGTGCCAGCAGTGGAAACATCGGAGCTTTCTTT.

This clonotype was recorded only once. The chain is built from TRBV2 and TRBJ2-5, with TRBD2 matching over 12 bases. Germline V CDR1 and CDR2: SNHLY, FYNNEI. This CDR3 is built from 14 residues. The V and J ends lost 8 bases and 5 bases, in that order; junction bases with no gene match: 6. The chain's CDR3 is CASSTSGRRETQYF. The CDR3 coding sequence is TGTGCCAGCTCCACTAGCGGGAGGCGGGAGACCCAGTACTTC. Variable domain in full (rest from reference TRBV2 and TRBJ2-5): EPEVTQTPSHQVTQMGQEVILRCVPISNHLYFYWYRQILGQKVEFLVSFYNNEISEKSEIFDDQFSVERPDGSNFTLKIRSTKLEDSAMYFCASSTSGRRETQYFGPGTRLLVL.

The chain recombines TRBV7-9 with TRBJ2-3; weak D call: TRBD2 (6 bases). Trimming pared 1 base from V and 2 bases from J, leaving 10 bases between. The CDR3 has 15 amino acids. The germline V gene has CDR1 SEHNR and CDR2 FQNEAQ (reference sequence). The CDR3 nucleotides are TGTGCCAGCAGCTTAGTGGGAGGCCTCACAGATACGCAGTATTTT. It is translated as CASSLVGGLTDTQYF. Complete variable domain (other parts from reference TRBV7-9 and TRBJ2-3): DTGVSQNPRHKITKRGQNVTFRCDPISEHNRLYWYRQTLGQGPEFLTYFQNEAQLEKSRLLSDRFSAERPKGSFSTLEIQRTEQGDSAMYLCASSLVGGLTDTQYFGPGTRLTVL.

This sequence joins TRBV7-9 and TRBJ1-2; 12 bases line up with TRBD1. The CDR3 is made up of 14 amino acids. CDR1 is SEHNR, CDR2 FQNEAQ, per germline (reference sequence). Trimming took 4 bases from V and 8 from J; bases not matched to a gene: 5. The CDR3 DNA reads TGTGCCAGCAGCTCGAGGGACAGGGGGCGAGGCTACACCTTC. This gives the protein CASSSRDRGRGYTF. The variable domain in full, completed from reference TRBV7-9 and TRBJ1-2, reads DTGVSQNPRHKITKRGQNVTFRCDPISEHNRLYWYRQTLGQGPEFLTYFQNEAQLEKSRLLSDRFSAERPKGSFSTLEIQRTEQGDSAMYLCASSSRDRGRGYTFGSGTRLTVV.

Comment on this clonotype: Compared with germline, one end of the junction differs, possibly owing to a read error. The V call is TRBV20-1, the J call TRBJ1-5, with 10 positions matching TRBD1. The germline V gene encodes CDR1 DFQATT and CDR2 SNEGSKA (reference sequence). This CDR3 spans 13 amino acids. The CDR3 is CSAGGQGLQAQHF. The CDR3 coding sequence is TGCAGTGCTGGGGGACAGGGGCTTCAGGCCCAGCATTTT.

V gene TRBV20-1 combines with J gene TRBJ2-1, with 8 positions matching TRBD2. Germline assignment: CDR1 DFQATT and CDR2 SNEGSKA (reference sequence). The CDR3 consists of 18 residues. The V segment lost 6 bases and the J segment 3 bases; nucleotides outside the gene matches: 19. The CDR3 DNA reads TGCAGTGCCCGGGGAGCAGGACGCGGCACTAGCGGCTACAATGAGCAGTTCTTC. It codes for CSARGAGRGTSGYNEQFF.

The rearrangement uses TRBV7-9 and TRBJ2-4; D might be TRBD1 (5 bases). This CDR3 spans 18 amino acids. The V end was cut by 1 base, the J end by 0 bases, with 16 bases between. The germline V gene has CDR1 SEHNR and CDR2 FQNEAQ (reference sequence). The CDR3 reads CASSLVVRTLKAKNIQYF. As DNA, the CDR3 is TGTGCCAGCAGCTTAGTGGTGCGGACACTTAAAGCCAAAAACATTCAGTACTTC.

The chain combines TRBV7-9 with TRBJ1-2; 7 nucleotides match TRBD1. Unmatched junction bases numbered 7, after V lost 7 bases and J lost 2 bases. CDR1 SEHNR and CDR2 FQNEAQ come from the germline V gene (reference sequence). CDR3 size: 14 residues. This CDR3 is CASNRGQANYGYTF. The CDR3 nucleotides are TGTGCCAGCAACAGAGGACAGGCGAACTATGGCTACACCTTC.

The V and J genes are TRBV29-1 and TRBJ2-3; 7 bases are shared with TRBD1. The junction had 4 bases not matched to a gene; V was cut back by 5 bases and J by 2 bases. Germline V CDR1 and CDR2: SQVTM, ANQGSEA. The length of the CDR3 is 13 residues. The CDR3 is CSVTGVDTDTQYF. For the CDR3, the DNA is TGCAGCGTTACAGGGGTCGACACAGATACGCAGTATTTT.

The gene calls are TRBV5-6 and TRBJ1-2; D may be TRBD1 (6 bases). This CDR3 comprises 17 residues. The V and J ends lost 4 bases and 3 bases respectively, with 22 bases between them. Germline V gene lookup returns CDR1 SGHDT and CDR2 YYEEEE. The CDR3 loop reads CASSRQVAIGLDYGYTF. In DNA form, the CDR3 reads TGTGCCAGCAGCAGACAGGTTGCAATAGGGCTGGACTATGGCTACACCTTC. Full variable domain (remainder filled in from reference TRBV5-6 and TRBJ1-2): DAGVTQSPTHLIKTRGQQVTLRCSPKSGHDTVSWYQQALGQGPQFIFQYYEEEERQRGNFPDRFSGHQFPNYSSELNVNALLLGDSALYLCASSRQVAIGLDYGYTFGSGTRLTVV.

The chain couples TRBV20-1 to TRBJ1-5; D is perhaps TRBD1 (6 bases). Trimming stripped 6 bases from V and 6 bases from J, with 12 bases between. Germline CDR1 reads DFQATT; CDR2 reads SNEGSKA (reference sequence). CDR3 length equals 12 residues. CDR3 in amino acids: CSAGAGGQPQHF. The CDR3 region has the DNA TGCAGTGCGGGGGCGGGGGGTCAGCCCCAGCATTTT.

The chain has TRBV5-1 and TRBJ1-2; D uncertain. The germline gives CDR1 SGHRS, CDR2 YFSETQ. The CDR3 is made up of 14 amino acids. V lost 0 bases and J 4 bases, leaving 10 bases between the germline ends. As DNA, the CDR3 is TGCGCCAGCAGCTTGGGCGCATTGAGCTATGGCTACACCTTC. Protein sequence: CASSLGALSYGYTF.

The V and J genes are TRBV4-2 and TRBJ2-7, with D perhaps TRBD2 (6 bases). V lost 3 bases, J lost 6 bases, and 12 bases lay in between. The CDR3 runs to 13 residues. Per the germline V gene, CDR1 is LGHNA and CDR2 is YNFKEQ. The CDR3 DNA sequence: TGTGCCAGCAGCCACCTAGCGACGGGCGAGCAGTACTTC. Translating gives CASSHLATGEQYF.

The chain employs TRBV7-6 and TRBJ1-1; TRBD1 might be the D (6 bases). CDR3 length: 15 amino acids. The V gene's germline CDR1 is SGHVS and CDR2 FNYEAQ. Trimming pared 0 bases from V and 4 bases from J, leaving 12 bases between. The CDR3 loop is CASSLAGGAGTEAFF. The CDR3 coding sequence is TGTGCCAGCAGCTTAGCTGGGGGGGCGGGCACTGAAGCTTTCTTT.

The chain carries TRBV29-1 and TRBJ2-5, with TRBD1 matching over 7 bases. Per the germline V gene, CDR1 is SQVTM and CDR2 is ANQGSEA. This CDR3 is 14 amino acids long. Trimming at V came to 1 base and at J to 5 bases, leaving 7 bases not matched to a gene. This CDR3 reads CSVEGAGGRETQYF. The CDR3 DNA reads as TGCAGCGTTGAAGGGGCAGGGGGTCGGGAGACCCAGTACTTC. Drawing the rest from reference TRBV29-1 and TRBJ2-5, the complete variable domain is SAVISQKPSRDICQRGTSLTIQCQVDSQVTMMFWYRQQPGQSLTLIATANQGSEATYESGFVIDKFPISRPNLTFSTLTVSNMSPEDSSIYLCSVEGAGGRETQYFGPGTRLLVL.

The chain recombines TRBV4-1 with TRBJ2-6, with 10 bases that match TRBD1. This CDR3 spans 18 amino acids. V trimming: 4 bases; J trimming: 4 bases; junction bases outside the gene matches: 10. Germline lookup yields CDR1 MGHRA and CDR2 YSYEKL. The CDR3: CASSRGGTGEGGANVLTF. The CDR3 DNA reads as TGCGCCAGCAGCCGCGGGGGGACAGGGGAAGGGGGGGCCAACGTCCTGACTTTC.

This chain joins TRBV28 and TRBJ2-6; D ambiguous. The V gene lost 7 bases and the J gene lost 0 bases, with 4 bases spanning the gap. Germline CDR1 MDHEN, CDR2 SYDVKM. The length of the CDR3 is 13 residues. The CDR3 DNA reads TGTGCCAGCAATCTCTCTGGGGCCAACGTCCTGACTTTC. Translation gives CASNLSGANVLTF.

The J gene is TRBJ2-5, the V gene TRBV29-1; either TRBD1 or TRBD2 may supply D (6 bases each). The CDR3 is 16 residues long. Germline V gene sequence: CDR1 SQVTM, CDR2 ANQGSEA. Trimming stripped 0 bases from V and 4 bases from J, with 18 bases between. CDR3 sequence reads: CSVEEWGSGAVETQYF. The CDR3 coding sequence is TGCAGCGTTGAAGAATGGGGGTCGGGGGCGGTAGAGACCCAGTACTTC. Based on the CDR3 plus reference TRBV29-1 and TRBJ2-5, the full variable domain is SAVISQKPSRDICQRGTSLTIQCQVDSQVTMMFWYRQQPGQSLTLIATANQGSEATYESGFVIDKFPISRPNLTFSTLTVSNMSPEDSSIYLCSVEEWGSGAVETQYFGPGTRLLVL.

The chain is built from TRBV6-1 and TRBJ1-1, with TRBD1 matching over 8 bases. V lost 5 bases, J lost 6 bases, and 14 bases stayed unmatched. Germline V CDR1 and CDR2: MNHNS, SASEGT. The CDR3 is made up of 16 amino acids. The CDR3 DNA sequence: TGTGCCAGCAGTCTTACAACCAGGGGGCCTAGGGCTGAAGCTTTCTTT. It specifies CASSLTTRGPRAEAFF.